The 13 T cell receptor beta chains in this list originate from one sample, sequenced in a study of beta chain features in type 1 diabetes. Study-level findings and limits: In all four CD4+ subsets, TCRB CDR3 length was significantly, moderately reduced in type 1 diabetes.

Their specific antigens are unknown. Of the isolated RNA, all was reverse transcribed, and so the sequenced material was expressed TCRB transcripts. Some clones are missing from TCRdb's copy, which holds only in-frame ones; the method was immunoSEQ multiplex PCR. The repertoire holds around 600,000 clones, with under 15% as singletons. Sequenced input: naive CD4+ T cells from blood. The receptors shown here come from a man younger than 40 with type 1 diabetes.

This clone was detected only a few times. The chain has TRBV25-1 and TRBJ2-7; the D gene is possibly TRBD2 (7 bases). V lost 8 bases and J lost 5, with 19 bases in between. Germline-derived CDR1 and CDR2 are MGHDK and SYGVNS. The CDR3 extends over 14 amino acids. Here the CDR3 reads CASGGATDWHEQYF. The CDR3 nucleotides read TGTGCCAGCGGGGGGGCCACGGACTGGCACGAGCAGTACTTC.

The chain combines TRBV29-1 with TRBJ1-2; 8 positions agree with TRBD1. This CDR3 comprises 15 residues. Germline V gives CDR1 SQVTM, CDR2 ANQGSEA. The V gene end was trimmed by 4 bases and the J gene end by 6 bases; junction bases not matched to a gene: 13. For the CDR3, the DNA is TGCAGCGTTGGGGGGACAGGAGTAGGGGACCATGGCTACACCTTC. Its translation: CSVGGTGVGDHGYTF.

This clone has more than one count but fewer than ten. The chain has TRBV28 and TRBJ2-3, with 12 nucleotides matching TRBD2. Germline V gives CDR1 MDHEN, CDR2 SYDVKM. V dropped 9 bases and J dropped 4; count of bases not matched to a gene: 14. The CDR3 spans 17 residues. In nucleotides, the CDR3 is TGTGCCAGTGGACTAGCGGGGATGAGCTCGGGGGCAGATACGCAGTATTTT. Translation: CASGLAGMSSGADTQYF.

The table lists this clone with a few counts. The rearrangement joins TRBV29-1 to TRBJ2-5; TRBD2 is a possible D gene (5 bases). Deletions cut 3 bases from V and 4 bases from J, with 15 bases between. The CDR3 length is 14 residues. Germline V gene sequence: CDR1 SQVTM, CDR2 ANQGSEA. CDR3 in amino acids: CSVDRAGLAETQYF. The CDR3 region has the DNA TGCAGCGTTGATCGGGCGGGCCTAGCAGAGACCCAGTACTTC.

This clone has just a few counts. This chain joins TRBV14 and TRBJ2-3; 8 bases are shared with TRBD2. The CDR3 has 15 residues. The V gene's germline CDR1 is SGHDN and CDR2 FVKESK. Unmatched junction bases numbered 7, after V lost 4 bases and J lost 4 bases. Here the CDR3 DNA reads TGTGCCAGCAGCCTCCTGAGCGGGGGCCCAGATACGCAGTATTTT. This sequence encodes CASSLLSGGPDTQYF.

In this sample, this clone turned up a few times. This chain uses TRBV19 with TRBJ1-2; D not resolved. The V and J ends lost 4 bases and 2 bases respectively, with 11 bases between them. Germline CDR1 is LNHDA and CDR2 is SQIVND (reference sequence). The CDR3 is 14 amino acids. CDR3 protein: CASSTSWQNYGYTF. The CDR3 DNA sequence: TGTGCCAGTAGTACCTCGTGGCAGAACTATGGCTACACCTTC.

The J gene is TRBJ1-4, the V gene TRBV5-1; D not certain. The V end lost 4 bases, the J end lost 4 bases, and 14 bases lay between the germline ends. The CDR3 spans 15 residues. CDR1 and CDR2 from the germline V gene are SGHRS and YFSETQ. The CDR3 region is CASSPQTARNEKLFF. Written as DNA, the CDR3 is TGCGCCAGCAGCCCGCAGACGGCGCGTAATGAAAAACTGTTTTTT.

This clone was picked up a small number of times. The CDR3 protein is CASSSKVYIDQGEQFF. DNA of the CDR3: TGTGCCAGTAGCAGTAAGGTCTATATAGACCAGGGTGAGCAGTTCTTC. The rearrangement uses TRBV19 and TRBJ2-1, with D possibly matching TRBD1 (5 bases). Germline CDR1 reads LNHDA; CDR2 reads SQIVND (reference sequence). Trimming stripped 6 bases from V and 9 bases from J, with 24 bases between. The CDR3 loop spans 16 amino acids.

This clone appeared a few times. The chain uses TRBV2 and TRBJ1-4, with 8 bases that match TRBD1. Germline-derived CDR1 and CDR2 are SNHLY and FYNNEI. CDR3 length equals 15 residues. V shed 6 bases and J 0 bases; nucleotides not matched to a gene: 3. The CDR3 nucleotides are TGTGCCAGCAGGCTGACAGGGGCAACTAATGAAAAACTGTTTTTT. As protein: CASRLTGATNEKLFF.

This clone was found a few times. This chain uses TRBV4-3 with TRBJ1-4; possible D gene TRBD1, 5 bases. CDR1 LGHNA and CDR2 YSLEER come from the germline V gene. CDR3 length: 16 amino acids. The ends were cut back, 4 bases at V and 8 bases at J, with 20 bases in the middle. DNA of the CDR3: TGCGCCAGCAGCCTCAAGGGGCAAAGGGTAAAGGAAAAACTGTTTTTT. It specifies CASSLKGQRVKEKLFF.

V gene TRBV11-2 combines with J gene TRBJ2-7; TRBD1 aligns across 9 bases. The CDR3 consists of 14 residues. Germline V gene lookup returns CDR1 SGHAT and CDR2 FQNNGV. J was trimmed by 4 bases and V by 3 bases; bases with no gene match: 4. Written as DNA, the CDR3 is TGTGCCAGCAGCTTGGAGGACAGGGGATACGAGCAGTACTTC. Its translation is CASSLEDRGYEQYF.

V usage is TRBV7-2 and J usage is TRBJ1-1, with a possible D match to TRBD1 (6 bases). V lost 5 bases, J lost 10 bases, and 20 bases lay in between. The CDR3 consists of 14 residues. Germline-derived CDR1 and CDR2 are SGHTA and FQGNSA. The CDR3 sequence: CASSPSRGGLRAFF. DNA of the CDR3: TGTGCCAGCAGCCCATCGAGGGGGGGTCTGAGAGCTTTCTTT.

This chain connects TRBV2 to TRBJ2-2; D is undetermined. CDR1 is SNHLY, CDR2 FYNNEI, per germline. This CDR3 has 14 residues. Trimming shortened V by 7 bases and J by 0 bases, and 9 bases separated the two germline ends. This CDR3 reads CASNPGPNTGELFF. CDR3 DNA: TGTGCCAGCAATCCGGGTCCGAACACCGGGGAGCTGTTTTTT.